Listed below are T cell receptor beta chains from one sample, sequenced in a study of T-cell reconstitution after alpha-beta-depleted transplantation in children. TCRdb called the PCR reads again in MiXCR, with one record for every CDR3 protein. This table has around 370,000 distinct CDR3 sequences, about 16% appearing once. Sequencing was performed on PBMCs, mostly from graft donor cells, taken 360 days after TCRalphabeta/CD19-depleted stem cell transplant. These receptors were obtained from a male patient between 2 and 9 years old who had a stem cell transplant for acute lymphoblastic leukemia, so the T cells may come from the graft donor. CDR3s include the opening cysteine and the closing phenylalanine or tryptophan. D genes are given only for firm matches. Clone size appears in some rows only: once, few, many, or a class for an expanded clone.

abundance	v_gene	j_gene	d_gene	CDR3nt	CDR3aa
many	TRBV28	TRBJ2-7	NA	TGTGCCAGCAGTTGGGGGCCTCCCTACGAGCAGTACTTC	CASSWGPPYEQYF
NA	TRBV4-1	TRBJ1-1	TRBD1	TGCGCCAGCAGCCAATCCCAAGCACAGGGGAAGGCTGAAGCTTTCTTT	CASSQSQAQGKAEAFF
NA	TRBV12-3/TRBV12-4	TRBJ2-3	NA	TGTGCCAGCAGTTTACGGGTTTGGGCTACGCAGTATTTT	CASSLRVWATQYF
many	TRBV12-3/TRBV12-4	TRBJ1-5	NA	TGTGCCAGCAGTTTACAGGGCCCGAATCAGCCCCAGCATTTT	CASSLQGPNQPQHF
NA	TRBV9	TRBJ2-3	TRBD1	TGTGCCAGCAGCGTTGGACAGGGGATGCTCGACACAGATACGCAGTATTTT	CASSVGQGMLDTDTQYF
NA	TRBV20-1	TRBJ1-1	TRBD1	TGCAGTGCTTCGGACAGGCGTAACACTGAAGCTTTCTTT	CSASDRRNTEAFF
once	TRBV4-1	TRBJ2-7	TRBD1	TGCGCCAGCAGGGCGACAGGGGGGTACGAGCAGTACTTC	CASRATGGYEQYF
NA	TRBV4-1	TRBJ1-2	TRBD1	TGCGCCAGCAGCCAAGATGGGGGGACAGGTCGTAACTATGGCTACACCTTC	CASSQDGGTGRNYGYTF
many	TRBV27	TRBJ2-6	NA	TGTGCCAGCAGTTTAGTTGGAGGGCCTGGGGCCAACGTCCTGACTTTC	CASSLVGGPGANVLTF
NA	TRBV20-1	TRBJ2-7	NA	TGCAGTGCTGCGAAACGGGGAAGCTACGAGCAGTACTTC	CSAAKRGSYEQYF
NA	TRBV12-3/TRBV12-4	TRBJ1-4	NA	TGTGCCAGCAGTTTTCTTTGGCCGACCACAACTAATGAAAAACTGTTTTTT	CASSFLWPTTTNEKLFF
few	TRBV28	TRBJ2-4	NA	TGTGCCAGCAGTACAGGGAATAAAGCCAAAAACATTCAGTACTTC	CASSTGNKAKNIQYF
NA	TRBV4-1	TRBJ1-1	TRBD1	TGCGCCAGCAGCCAAGATACGACAGGGAGGCCGAAAACTGAAGCTTTCTTT	CASSQDTTGRPKTEAFF
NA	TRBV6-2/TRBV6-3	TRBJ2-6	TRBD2	TGTGCCAGCAGTTACCTAGTGACGGGACTAGCGGGAGGGCCTGGGGCCAACGTCCTGACTTTC	CASSYLVTGLAGGPGANVLTF
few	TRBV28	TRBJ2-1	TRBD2	TGTGCCAGCAGCTCAATCCGGGGATACCTAGGATTTGGGGGGGCCTACAATGAGCAGTTCTTC	CASSSIRGYLGFGGAYNEQFF
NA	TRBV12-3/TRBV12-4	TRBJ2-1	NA	TGTGCCAGCAGGTCAAGCGGATTCTCCTACAATGAGCAGTTCTTC	CASRSSGFSYNEQFF
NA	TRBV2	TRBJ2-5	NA	TGTGCCAGCAGTGTAGAGTCGGACCAAGAGACCCAGTACTTC	CASSVESDQETQYF
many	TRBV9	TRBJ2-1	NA	TGTGCCAGCAGCTACCTCGTGGGACACTCTCAGTTCTTC	CASSYLVGHSQFF
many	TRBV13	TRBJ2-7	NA	TGTGCCAGCAGCTCCCCACTCCCCACCCTAATGGAGCAGTACTTC	CASSSPLPTLMEQYF
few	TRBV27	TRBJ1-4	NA	TGTGCCAGCAGTCCCAGAAATGGTGAAAAACTGTTTTTT	CASSPRNGEKLFF
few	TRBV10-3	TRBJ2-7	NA	TGTGCCATCATAGGGATGAGCTCCTACGAGCAGTACTTC	CAIIGMSSYEQYF
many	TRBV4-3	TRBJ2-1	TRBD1	TGCGCCAGCAGCCAACGACAGGGCTACAATGAGCAGTTCTTC	CASSQRQGYNEQFF
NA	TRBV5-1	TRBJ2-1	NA	TGCGCCAGCCGTGGTGGCGCCGGTGGGGGACTCGACAATGAGCAGTTCTTC	CASRGGAGGGLDNEQFF
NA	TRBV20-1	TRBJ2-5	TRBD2	TGCAGTGCTAACCTCCCCTGGGGGGGAGAGACCCAGTACTTC	CSANLPWGGETQYF
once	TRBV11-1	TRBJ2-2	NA	TGTGCCAGCAGTCCAGAGTCCAGGGTCCTCACCGGGGAGCTGTTTTTT	CASSPESRVLTGELFF
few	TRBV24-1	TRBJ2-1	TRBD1	TGTGCCACCATGCCAGGGGGCGCGGGGTACAATGAGCAGTTCTTC	CATMPGGAGYNEQFF
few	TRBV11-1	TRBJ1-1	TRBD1	TGTGCCAGCAGCCCCTACGGGCAGACAGGGAATATTACCACTGAAGCTTTCTTT	CASSPYGQTGNITTEAFF
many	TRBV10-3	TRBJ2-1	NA	TGTGCCATCAGTGATGAGTTTTGGAATGAGCAGTTCTTC	CAISDEFWNEQFF
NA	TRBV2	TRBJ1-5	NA	TGTGCCAGCAGTGAAAACGGGAGGGGGGGCAATCAGCCCCAGCATTTT	CASSENGRGGNQPQHF
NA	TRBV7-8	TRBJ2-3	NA	TGTGCCAGCAGCTCCACCCGGAAGGATACGCAGTATTTT	CASSSTRKDTQYF
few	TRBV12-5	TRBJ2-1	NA	TGTGCTAGTTCTTCTAGCGTCAGGTACAATGAGCAGTTCTTC	CASSSSVRYNEQFF
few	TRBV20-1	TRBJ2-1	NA	TGCAGTGCTAGAGCCCTTCTTCCGGGAGTGGCCTACAATGAGCAGTTCTTC	CSARALLPGVAYNEQFF
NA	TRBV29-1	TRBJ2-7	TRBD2	TGCAGCGTTGAGGGGGGGGAATCAAGGTACGAGCAGTACTTC	CSVEGGESRYEQYF
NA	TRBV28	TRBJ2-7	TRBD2	TGTGCCAGCAGTCCCTGGACTAGCGGGAGGGCCTACGAGCAGTACTTC	CASSPWTSGRAYEQYF
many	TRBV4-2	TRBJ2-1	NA	TGTGCCAGCAGCCAAGATGACAGGTCGGGGCAGTTCTTC	CASSQDDRSGQFF
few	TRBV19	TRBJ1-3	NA	NA	CASTSDRASGNTIYF
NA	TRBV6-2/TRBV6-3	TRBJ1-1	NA	TGTGCCAGCAGTCCGACGTGGGGGGCTGAAGCTTTCTTT	CASSPTWGAEAFF
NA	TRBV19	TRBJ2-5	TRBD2	TGTGCCAGTAGTATTACAGGACTAGCGGGAGCAGAGACCCAGTACTTC	CASSITGLAGAETQYF
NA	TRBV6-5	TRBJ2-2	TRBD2	TGTGCCAGCAGTTACTCGACTAGCGGGAGTTTCGGGGAGCTGTTTTTT	CASSYSTSGSFGELFF
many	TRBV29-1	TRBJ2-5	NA	TGCAGCGTTTCGTTTGGGGGAGGAGGAGAGACCCAGTACTTC	CSVSFGGGGETQYF
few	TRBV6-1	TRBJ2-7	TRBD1	TGTGCCAGCACGCGGACAGGGGGCTACGAGCAGTACTTC	CASTRTGGYEQYF
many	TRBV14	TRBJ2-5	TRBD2	TGTGCCAGCAGCCAAGGACTAGCGGGTGTGGAGACCCAGTACTTC	CASSQGLAGVETQYF
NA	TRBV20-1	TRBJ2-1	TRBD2	TGCAGTGCCACCGGACTAGCGGTCTCCTACAATGAGCAGTTCTTC	CSATGLAVSYNEQFF
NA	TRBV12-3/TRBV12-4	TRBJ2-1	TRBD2	TGTGCCAGCAGTTTAGACGGACTAGCGGGAGATTCTGAGCAGTTCTTC	CASSLDGLAGDSEQFF
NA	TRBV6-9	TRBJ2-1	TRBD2	TGTGCGGCCAGTTATGCGACCGGGACTAGCGGGGGGAGCTCCTACAATGAGCAGTTCTTC	CAASYATGTSGGSSYNEQFF
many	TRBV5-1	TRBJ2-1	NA	TGCGCCAGCAGCTGGGACAATGAGCAGTTCTTC	CASSWDNEQFF
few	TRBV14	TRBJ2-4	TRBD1	TGTGCCAGCAGCCCGGGACAGGGGGCCGGGAGCCAAAAACATTCAGTACTCTCGAACATTCAGTACTTC	CASSPGQGAGSQKHSVLSNIQYF
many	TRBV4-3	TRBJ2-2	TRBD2	TGCGCCAGCAGCCAGGTGGGACTAGCTCCCACCGGGGAGCTGTTTTTT	CASSQVGLAPTGELFF
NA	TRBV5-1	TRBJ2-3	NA	TGCGCCAGCAGCTTCGCCAGCGGCACAGATACGCAGTATTTT	CASSFASGTDTQYF
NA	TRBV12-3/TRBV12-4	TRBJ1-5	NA	TGTGCCAGCAGCCCCTCTTTTGTTAGGGGAGTAGGGCAGCCCCAGCATTTT	CASSPSFVRGVGQPQHF
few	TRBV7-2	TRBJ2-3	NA	TGTGCCAGCAGCTGGAGGGGGACTAGCACAGATACGCAGTATTTT	CASSWRGTSTDTQYF
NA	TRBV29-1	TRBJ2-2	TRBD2	TGCAGCGTTGTCGGGGTAGCGGGACCCGCGGACACCGGGGAGCTGTTTTTT	CSVVGVAGPADTGELFF
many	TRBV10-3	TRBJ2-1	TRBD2	TGTGCCACACGAGCGGGAACCGACAATGAGCAGTTCTTC	CATRAGTDNEQFF
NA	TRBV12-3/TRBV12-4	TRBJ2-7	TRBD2	TGTGCCAGCAGTTCGCGGTCCGGGGGGGTCTACGAGCAGTACTTC	CASSSRSGGVYEQYF
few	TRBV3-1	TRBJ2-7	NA	TGTGCCAGCAGCCAAGCCGGGCCCATCTACGAGCAGTACTTC	CASSQAGPIYEQYF
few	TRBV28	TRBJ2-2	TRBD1	TGTGCCAGCAGTATCCAGGGGGCCGGGGAGCTGTTTTTT	CASSIQGAGELFF
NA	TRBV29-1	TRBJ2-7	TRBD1	TGCAGCGTGTGGGGACAGGGGTACTACGAGCAGTACTTC	CSVWGQGYYEQYF
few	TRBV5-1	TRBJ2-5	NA	TGCGCCAGCAGCTTCCTTTGGGGGGCGCAAGAGACCCAGTACTTC	CASSFLWGAQETQYF
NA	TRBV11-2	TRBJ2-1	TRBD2	TGTGCCAGCAGCCGATTAGCGGGAGGGCACTACAATGAGCAGTTCTTC	CASSRLAGGHYNEQFF
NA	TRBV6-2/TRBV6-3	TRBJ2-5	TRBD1	TGTGCCGGGAAAGACAGGGCTCAAGAGACCCAGTACTTC	CAGKDRAQETQYF